The 30 T cell receptor beta chains below were found in one sample sequenced in a study of blood T cell repertoires in COVID-19. Only in-frame clones appear in the TCRdb table, and some are missing; sequencing was by immunoSEQ multiplex PCR. The data hold some 67,000 clones, with around 88% observed a single time. The sample comprised peripheral blood. These receptors were collected from a woman over 75 with acute or convalescent COVID-19.

CDR3 DNA sequence: TGCGCCAGCAGTGTTTCGGGAAACTACGAGCAGTACTTC. Translation gives CASSVSGNYEQYF. The rearrangement uses TRBV10-2 and TRBJ2-7; a possible D gene is TRBD2 (5 bases). V shed 4 bases and J shed 3 bases, with 10 bases lying between them. The CDR3 extends over 13 amino acids. The germline V gene encodes CDR1 WSHSY and CDR2 SAAADI.

This chain links TRBV15 with TRBJ1-2, with 8 bases lining up with TRBD1. Trimming took 5 bases from V and 4 from J; bases not matched to a gene: 12. The CDR3 runs to 16 residues. Looked up from germline, CDR1 is LNHNV and CDR2 is YYDKDF (reference sequence). The DNA for the CDR3 is TGTGCCACCAGCGTACGGACAGGGAACCTGCCCTATGGCTACACCTTC. Translated, it gives CATSVRTGNLPYGYTF.

The rearrangement joins TRBV15 to TRBJ1-2; the D gene is possibly TRBD1 (6 bases). V was clipped by 1 base and J by 3 bases, with 6 bases between them. Germline V gene data show CDR1 as LNHNV and CDR2 as YYDKDF (reference sequence). There are 13 residues in the CDR3. The CDR3 loop is CATSRGQDYGYTF. CDR3 bases: TGTGCCACCAGCAGAGGACAGGACTATGGCTACACCTTC.

This clone was seen more than once but under ten times. V gene TRBV19 combines with J gene TRBJ1-5; TRBD1 aligns across 8 bases. The CDR3 runs 14 residues. Germline CDR1 reads LNHDA; CDR2 reads SQIVND (reference sequence). Germline trimming cut 6 bases from V and 5 bases from J; bases unmatched to any gene: 6. The CDR3 loop is CASSSGQVYQPQHF. CDR3 DNA: TGTGCCAGTAGCTCGGGACAGGTCTATCAGCCCCAGCATTTT. Supplemented by reference TRBV19 and TRBJ1-5, the full variable domain reads DGGITQSPKYLFRKEGQNVTLSCEQNLNHDAMYWYRQDPGQGLRLIYYSQIVNDFQKGDIAEGYSVSREKKESFPLTVTSAQKNPTAFYLCASSSGQVYQPQHFGDGTRLSIL.

CDR3 in DNA: TGCGCCAGCAGCCACCCCAGGGAGGTTACTTCCTACAATGAGCAGTTCTTC. Protein product: CASSHPREVTSYNEQFF. The chain recombines TRBV4-1 with TRBJ2-1; maybe TRBD2 (6 bases). The CDR3 covers 17 residues. V shed 3 bases and J shed 1 base, with 16 bases lying between them. Looked up from germline, CDR1 is MGHRA and CDR2 is YSYEKL.

The chain is built from TRBV5-1 and TRBJ1-6, with a weak D call TRBD1 (5 bases). Trimming shortened V by 0 bases and J by 9 bases, and 13 bases separated the two germline ends. CDR3 length: 15 amino acids. Germline V gene data show CDR1 as SGHRS and CDR2 as YFSETQ. This CDR3 is CASSLEGRERSPLHF. CDR3 sequence (DNA): TGCGCCAGCAGCTTGGAGGGCAGGGAACGTTCACCCCTCCACTTT.

The V and J genes are TRBV19 and TRBJ2-2; the match to TRBD1 covers 7 bases. Germline V gene data show CDR1 as LNHDA and CDR2 as SQIVND (reference sequence). Trimming removed 5 bases from V and 1 base from J; junction bases left unmatched: 7. The CDR3 loop spans 16 amino acids. The CDR3 coding sequence is TGTGCCAGTAGTGCCGGGACAGCAAGGAACACCGGGGAGCTGTTTTTT. Protein sequence: CASSAGTARNTGELFF.

The chain links TRBV9 to TRBJ2-7, with 9 bases that match TRBD1. CDR3 length equals 12 residues. CDR1 is SGDLS and CDR2 is YYNGEE in the germline V gene. Unmatched junction bases numbered 2, after V lost 4 bases and J lost 6 bases. Here the CDR3 reads CASSRDRAEQYF. DNA of the CDR3: TGTGCCAGCAGCCGGGACAGGGCCGAGCAGTACTTC.

The CDR3 DNA follows: TGTGCCAGCAATCGGCAGGGCTACGAGCAGTACTTC. Protein sequence: CASNRQGYEQYF. J is TRBJ2-7 and V is TRBV6-5; maybe TRBD1 (5 bases). Germline loops: CDR1 MNHEY, CDR2 SVGAGI. The CDR3 is 12 amino acids. Trimming stripped 7 bases from V and 3 bases from J, with 10 bases between.

The rearrangement links TRBV28 to TRBJ1-2; D ambiguous. This CDR3 has 12 amino acids. V lost 3 bases and J 5 bases, leaving 7 bases between the germline ends. Per germline, CDR1 MDHEN and CDR2 SYDVKM. Written as DNA, the CDR3 is TGTGCCAGCAGTTTGCTTACATATGGCTACACCTTC. This gives the protein CASSLLTYGYTF.

J is TRBJ1-5 and V is TRBV2, with TRBD1 matching over 8 bases. Germline loops: CDR1 SNHLY, CDR2 FYNNEI. This CDR3 has 14 amino acids. With 6 bases clipped from V and 5 bases from J, the junction kept 6 bases outside the gene matches. The CDR3 DNA sequence: TGTGCCAGCAGCAGCAGGGGGCGAGATCAGCCCCAGCATTTT. Its protein product is CASSSRGRDQPQHF.

The chain recombines TRBV27 with TRBJ2-7; 14 bases match TRBD2. This CDR3 contains 16 residues. V gave up 4 bases and J gave up 9 bases; unmatched junction bases: 11. Germline V gene sequence: CDR1 MNHEY, CDR2 SMNVEV (reference sequence). DNA of the CDR3: TGTGCCAGCAGTTCCGCGGGACTAGCGGGAGCATTGGGGCAGTACTTC. Protein product: CASSSAGLAGALGQYF.

This rearrangement joins TRBV28 to TRBJ1-1; TRBD1 matches at 8 bases. The junction had 8 bases not matched to a gene; V was cut back by 3 bases and J by 11 bases. Germline V gives CDR1 MDHEN, CDR2 SYDVKM. The CDR3 runs 13 residues. CDR3 DNA: TGTGCCAGCAGTTTCGGGAGGACAGGGAGGGCTTTCTTT. Its translation: CASSFGRTGRAFF.

V and J are TRBV13 and TRBJ2-3, with 10 bases identical to TRBD2. J was trimmed by 3 bases and V by 5 bases; bases with no gene match: 5. Germline CDR1 is PRHDT and CDR2 is FYEKMQ (reference sequence). This CDR3 has 15 amino acids. CDR3 sequence reads: CASSTSAGGTDTQYF. The DNA for the CDR3 is TGTGCCAGCAGCACCTCAGCGGGAGGGACAGATACGCAGTATTTT.

The V gene is TRBV28, the J gene TRBJ1-2; the D is unclear. The V and J ends lost 7 bases and 4 bases respectively, with 10 bases between them. The CDR3 runs to 12 residues. Looked up from germline, CDR1 is MDHEN and CDR2 is SYDVKM. The CDR3 spells CASTTPPYGYTF. The CDR3 nucleotides read TGTGCCAGCACAACACCACCCTATGGCTACACCTTC.

The chain has TRBV28 and TRBJ1-5; 9 positions agree with TRBD1. J was trimmed by 4 bases and V by 7 bases; bases with no gene match: 5. This CDR3 region has 14 residues. Germline CDR1 is MDHEN and CDR2 is SYDVKM. CDR3 in amino acids: CASKGQGQNQPQHF. CDR3 in DNA: TGTGCCAGCAAGGGACAGGGACAAAATCAGCCCCAGCATTTT.

The genes are TRBV27 and TRBJ1-3; D is unclear. Germline CDR1 MNHEY, CDR2 SMNVEV (reference sequence). The CDR3 spans 14 residues. Trimming pared 2 bases from V and 3 bases from J, leaving 8 bases between. The CDR3 DNA reads TGTGCCAGCAGTTTAGGAGGGAATGGAAACACCATATATTTT. Its protein is CASSLGGNGNTIYF.

The rearrangement joins TRBV5-4 to TRBJ1-4; D possibly corresponds to TRBD1 (6 bases). The germline CDR1 and CDR2 sequences are SGHNT and YYREEE (reference sequence). Trimming cost V 2 bases and J 0 bases, with 8 bases left between them. The CDR3 sequence is 15 residues long. This CDR3 reads CASSFGQTTNEKLFF. As DNA, the CDR3 is TGTGCCAGCAGCTTCGGACAGACAACTAATGAAAAACTGTTTTTT.

The V and J genes are TRBV5-1 and TRBJ1-2, with 7 nucleotides matching TRBD1. In germline, CDR1 is SGHRS, CDR2 YFSETQ. This CDR3 spans 17 amino acids. Trimming cost V 1 base and J 4 bases; bases outside gene matches: 13. The CDR3 loop is CASSLSRSTGKFYGYTF. CDR3 nucleotide sequence: TGCGCCAGCAGCTTGTCCCGATCGACAGGGAAGTTCTATGGCTACACCTTC.

The chain uses TRBV7-2 and TRBJ1-3; D is perhaps TRBD1 (6 bases). Per germline, CDR1 SGHTA and CDR2 FQGNSA. CDR3 length: 16 amino acids. The V end lost 5 bases, the J end lost 0 bases, and 14 bases lay between the germline ends. DNA for the CDR3: TGTGCCAGCAGCAAAGGGGGGGCCACCTCTGGAAACACCATATATTTT. Translating it yields CASSKGGATSGNTIYF.

J is TRBJ1-2 and V is TRBV5-1; D call uncertain. This CDR3 has 12 residues. Per the germline V gene, CDR1 is SGHRS and CDR2 is YFSETQ. Trimming pared 0 bases from V and 9 bases from J, leaving 9 bases between. The DNA for the CDR3 is TGCGCCAGCAGCTTGGTACGGGAACGCTACACCTTC. Protein sequence: CASSLVRERYTF.

The V call is TRBV28, the J call TRBJ2-7, with TRBD1 matching 11 bases. The V gene end was trimmed by 4 bases and the J gene end by 4 bases; junction bases not matched to a gene: 9. Germline V gene sequence: CDR1 MDHEN, CDR2 SYDVKM. CDR3 size: 16 residues. The CDR3, as DNA: TGTGCCAGCAGTTCAGGACAGGGGGCTCTTCCTTACGAGCAGTACTTC. As protein: CASSSGQGALPYEQYF.

This clone occurred once. The CDR3 reads CASPGTDAYTQYF. DNA for the CDR3: TGTGCCAGCCCCGGGACAGACGCTTATACGCAGTATTTT. The J gene is TRBJ2-3, the V gene TRBV6-5; 7 bases are shared with TRBD1. This CDR3 comprises 13 residues. CDR1 and CDR2 (germline): MNHEY, SVGAGI. The V and J ends lost 8 bases and 7 bases, in that order; junction bases with no gene match: 9.

The chain is built from TRBV5-6 and TRBJ1-2; D is possibly TRBD1 (6 bases). Germline CDR1 is SGHDT and CDR2 is YYEEEE. The CDR3 consists of 15 residues. Trimming cost V 1 base and J 7 bases, with 17 bases left between them. The CDR3 protein is CASSLWSGRGSGYTF. DNA of the CDR3: TGTGCCAGCAGCTTGTGGTCGGGGAGGGGGAGTGGCTACACCTTC.

With respect to this clone: One end of the junction is discordant with germline, which a read error may explain. The chain is built from TRBV4-2 and TRBJ1-5; D ambiguous. The germline CDR1 and CDR2 sequences are LGHNA and YNFKEQ. The CDR3 is 11 amino acids. CDR3 nucleotide sequence: TGTGCCAGCAGCCACAAGGAGGTTACGTATTTT. As protein: CASSHKEVTYF.

V and J are TRBV7-3 and TRBJ2-3; TRBD2 matches 8 bases. Germline CDR1 and CDR2: SGHTA and FQGTGA. V lost 4 bases to trimming and J lost 2 bases; unmatched junction nucleotides: 8. The CDR3 contains 16 residues. The CDR3 sequence is CASSWRAGGPTDTQYF. CDR3 bases: TGTGCCAGCAGCTGGCGCGCGGGAGGCCCCACAGATACGCAGTATTTT.

The rearrangement uses TRBV28 and TRBJ1-2; D is unclear. V gave up 4 bases and J gave up 4 bases, with 13 bases separating them. The CDR3 loop spans 14 amino acids. Germline V gene data show CDR1 as MDHEN and CDR2 as SYDVKM. This CDR3 is CASSSLLAGYGYTF. The CDR3 nucleotides read TGTGCCAGCAGTTCCCTGCTAGCTGGCTATGGCTACACCTTC.

V gene TRBV6-6 combines with J gene TRBJ1-2, with D unclear. Trimming pared 2 bases from V and 0 bases from J, leaving 7 bases between. Germline assignment: CDR1 MNHNY and CDR2 SVGAGI (reference sequence). This CDR3 is built from 14 residues. The CDR3 loop reads CASSYPGANYGYTF. CDR3 coding DNA: TGTGCCAGCAGTTACCCTGGAGCTAACTATGGCTACACCTTC.

The chain has TRBV28 and TRBJ2-3, with TRBD1 matching 12 bases. The V gene's germline CDR1 is MDHEN and CDR2 SYDVKM. This CDR3 has 16 amino acids. Trimming cost V 7 bases and J 4 bases; bases outside gene matches: 9. The CDR3 DNA sequence: TGTGCCAGCACAACTCCGGGACAGGGGGCTTCAGATACGCAGTATTTT. Translated, it gives CASTTPGQGASDTQYF.

A few counts support this clone. The genes are TRBV11-3 and TRBJ1-5, with 12 bases that match TRBD1. CDR1 SGHNT and CDR2 YENEEA come from the germline V gene. The CDR3 runs to 17 residues. Trimming cost V 5 bases and J 2 bases; bases outside gene matches: 7. As DNA, the CDR3 is TGTGCCAGCAGCCCCGGGACAGGGGGCCGGGGCAATCAGCCCCAGCATTTT. Encoded protein: CASSPGTGGRGNQPQHF.